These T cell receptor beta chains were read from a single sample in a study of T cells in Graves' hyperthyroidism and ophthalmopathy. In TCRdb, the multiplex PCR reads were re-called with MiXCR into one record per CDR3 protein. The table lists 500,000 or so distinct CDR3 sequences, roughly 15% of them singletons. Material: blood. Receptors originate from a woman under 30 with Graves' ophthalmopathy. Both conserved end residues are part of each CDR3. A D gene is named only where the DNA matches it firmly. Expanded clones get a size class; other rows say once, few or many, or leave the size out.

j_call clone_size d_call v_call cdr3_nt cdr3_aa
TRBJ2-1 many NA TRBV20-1 TGCAGTGTCCAGAGGAGGGGGTATAGAGGTAATGAGCAGTTCTTC CSVQRRGYRGNEQFF
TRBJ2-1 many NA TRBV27 TGTGCCAGCAGTCCACCCTCGACAGGACCTAGCGAGCAGTTCTTC CASSPPSTGPSEQFF
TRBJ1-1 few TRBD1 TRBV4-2 TGTGCCAGCAGCCAGAACACGCAGGGGGCGGGAACTGAAGCTTTCTTT CASSQNTQGAGTEAFF
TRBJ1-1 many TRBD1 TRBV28 TGTGCCAGCAGCCCCGACAGGGGGCGACCGGCTTTCTTT CASSPDRGRPAFF
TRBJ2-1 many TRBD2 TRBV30 TGTGCCTGGGGGACTAGCGGACCGTACAATGAGCAGTTCTTC CAWGTSGPYNEQFF
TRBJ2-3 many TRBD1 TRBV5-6 TGTGCCAGCAGCCCTCTTGGGACAGATAGAAGCACAGATACGCAGTATTTT CASSPLGTDRSTDTQYF
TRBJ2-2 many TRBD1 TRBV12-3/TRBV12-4 TGTGCCAGCAGCTCTAGGACAGGGCTCGGGGAGCTGTTTTTT CASSSRTGLGELFF
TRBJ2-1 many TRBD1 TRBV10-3 TGTGCCATCAGTGGGACAGGGGCAAATGAGCAGTTCTTC CAISGTGANEQFF
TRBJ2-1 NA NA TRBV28 TGTGCCAGCAGTTACCAGGCGAGCTATGAGCAGTTCTTC CASSYQASYEQFF
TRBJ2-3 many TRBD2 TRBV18 TGTGCCAGCTCACCGACCGGGACTAGCGTCTCAGATACGCAGTATTTT CASSPTGTSVSDTQYF
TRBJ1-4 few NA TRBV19 TGTGCCAGTAGTATAGTCGGTGAAAAACTGTTTTTT CASSIVGEKLFF
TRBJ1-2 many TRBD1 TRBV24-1 TGTGCCACCAGTGAAATCGGGACAGGAGGGACCTATGGCTACACCTTC CATSEIGTGGTYGYTF
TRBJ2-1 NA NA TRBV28 TGTGCCAGCAGTTCAGCTAACGAGCAGTTCTTC CASSSANEQFF
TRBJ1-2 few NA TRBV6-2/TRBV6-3 TGTGCCAGCAGTTACGGATTACGGGTTAACTATGGCTACACCTTC CASSYGLRVNYGYTF
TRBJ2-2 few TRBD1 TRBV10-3 TGTGCCATCAGTGAGGGGACAGGGGGCGGAACCGGGGAGCTGTTTTTT CAISEGTGGGTGELFF
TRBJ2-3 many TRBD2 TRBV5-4 TGTGCCAGCAGCTTCCCAAGCGGGAGAGGCACAGATACGCAGTATTTT CASSFPSGRGTDTQYF
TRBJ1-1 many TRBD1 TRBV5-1 TGCGCCAGCAGCCCATCACGGACAGGGTTGAACACTGAAGCTTTCTTT CASSPSRTGLNTEAFF